This is a list of T cell receptor beta chains from one sample in a study of molecular identifiers for immune sequencing clone quantification. Each CDR3 protein gets one entry after TCRdb re-called the PCR reads with MiXCR. The sample includes approximately 97,000 distinct CDR3 sequences, under 40% of them seen just once. The sequenced sample consisted of naive CD8+ T cells from blood, with Jurkat cell RNA spiked in. The receptors originated from a human donor in good health. Some libraries in this study had Jurkat cell RNA spiked in. Both conserved end residues are part of each CDR3. D genes are given only for firm matches. Size is omitted from some rows. Given values are once, few, many or a class for expanded clones.

clone_size	v_call	d_call	j_call	cdr3_aa	cdr3_nt
many	TRBV9	.	TRBJ2-1	CASSEGYNEQFF	TGTGCCAGCAGCGAGGGGTACAATGAGCAGTTCTTC
few	TRBV6-2/TRBV6-3	.	TRBJ2-7	CASSLLSSYEQYF	TGTGCCAGCAGTTTGTTAAGCTCCTACGAGCAGTACTTC
few	TRBV14	.	TRBJ2-3	CASSQPWTNPSTDTQYF	TGTGCCAGCAGCCAACCATGGACCAACCCAAGCACAGATACGCAGTATTTT
.	TRBV14	.	TRBJ2-7	CASSQDRSGFETNEQYF	TGTGCCAGCAGCCAAGATCGTTCCGGGTTTGAAACTAACGAGCAGTACTTC
few	TRBV20-1	.	TRBJ2-2	CSARGRTGELFF	TGCAGTGCTAGAGGCCGCACCGGGGAGCTGTTTTTT
.	TRBV4-3	TRBD2	TRBJ2-7	CASSPSAGGPVSEQYF	TGCGCCAGCAGCCCCTCTGCGGGAGGGCCTGTCTCCGAGCAGTACTTC
many	TRBV12-3/TRBV12-4	.	TRBJ1-1	CASSLAGGGLEAFF	TGTGCCAGCAGTTTAGCAGGGGGGGGGTTGGAAGCTTTCTTT
.	TRBV6-5	TRBD2	TRBJ2-3	CASCPGLAGLDTQYF	TGTGCCAGCTGCCCGGGACTAGCGGGATTAGATACGCAGTATTTT
.	TRBV29-1	.	TRBJ2-1	CSVAEGFHEQFF	TGCAGCGTTGCCGAAGGGTTCCATGAGCAGTTCTTC
.	TRBV5-4	TRBD1	TRBJ1-1	CASGNRGGTEAFF	TGTGCCAGCGGCAACAGGGGGGGCACTGAAGCTTTCTTT
.	TRBV19	.	TRBJ2-5	CASSNQESQETQYF	TGTGCCAGTTCCAATCAAGAGTCCCAAGAGACCCAGTACTTC
.	TRBV20-1	TRBD2	TRBJ2-7	CSARDTVVGTSGYEQYF	TGCAGTGCTAGAGATACTGTTGTCGGCACTAGCGGTTACGAGCAGTACTTC
.	TRBV28	.	TRBJ2-1	CASRAGAGEQFF	TGTGCCAGCAGGGCGGGGGCGGGTGAGCAGTTCTTC
.	TRBV27	.	TRBJ2-4	CAQRRDIQYF	TGTGCCCAACGGCGGGACATTCAGTACTTC
.	TRBV20-1	.	TRBJ2-1	CSAIGGRDNEQFF	TGCAGTGCCATTGGCGGTAGGGACAATGAGCAGTTCTTC
few	TRBV28	.	TRBJ2-7	CASAPKPYEQYF	TGTGCCAGCGCACCTAAGCCTTACGAGCAGTACTTC
few	TRBV12-3/TRBV12-4	TRBD2	TRBJ2-3	CASNTGTSGSTDTQYF	TGTGCCAGCAATACCGGGACTAGCGGAAGCACAGATACGCAGTATTTT
few	TRBV6-6	.	TRBJ1-1	CASSLHENTEAFF	TGTGCCAGCAGTTTACATGAGAACACTGAAGCTTTCTTT
.	TRBV12-3/TRBV12-4	.	TRBJ1-2	CASSHQGNSDYTF	TGTGCCAGCAGCCACCAGGGTAACTCCGACTACACCTTC
many	TRBV5-4	.	TRBJ1-1	CASSLWRGGTEAFF	TGTGCCAGCAGCTTGTGGCGAGGGGGCACTGAAGCTTTCTTT
many	TRBV5-4	.	TRBJ2-7	CASSLGTGIEQYF	TGTGCCAGCAGCTTGGGGACCGGGATCGAGCAGTACTTC
few	TRBV7-8	TRBD2	TRBJ2-3	CASSLRRELLFGDTQYF	TGTGCCAGCAGCTTAAGGCGGGAGCTCCTATTTGGGGATACGCAGTATTTT
.	TRBV4-1	TRBD2	TRBJ2-7	CASSQGEDAGGSGYEQYF	TGCGCCAGCAGCCAAGGAGAGGATGCGGGAGGTTCGGGGTACGAGCAGTACTTC
.	TRBV19	.	TRBJ2-7	CASSTGSGFYEQYF	TGTGCCAGTAGTACCGGAAGCGGATTCTACGAGCAGTACTTC
.	TRBV12-3/TRBV12-4	.	TRBJ2-5	CASSRRVGPETQYF	TGTGCCAGCAGTAGGCGGGTGGGCCCGGAGACCCAGTACTTC
.	TRBV6-5	.	TRBJ2-3	CASNSGRVLGDTQYF	TGTGCCAGCAACTCGGGGCGGGTCCTCGGTGATACGCAGTATTTT
.	TRBV7-9	.	TRBJ1-1	CASSPSVTPTYFF	TGTGCCAGCAGCCCGTCCGTGACACCAACTTATTTCTTT